This T cell receptor (beta chain) derives from a study of shared clonotypes between healthy human individuals. Overall study findings and caveats: Naive CD4 clonotypes overlapped across a handful of donors at around 5%. The study found lower generation probabilities in non-shared clonotypes than in those shared by all four donors.

The CDR3 is 16 residues long. Per germline, CDR1 LGHNA and CDR2 YNFKEQ. V lost 2 bases to trimming and J lost 1 base; unmatched junction nucleotides: 3. Recent vaccinations or acute infections were absent in the healthy HIV-negative adult donors. This clone was seen once. The target antigen is unknown. Profiled with immunoSEQ multiplex PCR; TCRdb holds only in-frame clones, not every one. The table records roughly 660,000 clones, 90% of them present only once. The sample consisted of memory CD8+ T cells from PBMCs. Indicated subset: CD45RO+ cells pooled with CCR7-negative TemRA cells. The source is a man between 18 and 29 years old in good health. Some clones in this sample may be carry-over from other donors' samples. V is TRBV4-2 and J is TRBJ1-5; 9 bases are a match to TRBD1. The CDR3 protein is CASSQPGQGSNQPQHF. The CDR3, as DNA: TGTGCCAGCAGCCAACCCGGACAGGGGAGCAATCAGCCCCAGCATTTT.